This T cell receptor (beta chain) comes out of a study of cytomegalovirus exposure and HLA in healthy donors. Study outcomes and limitations: In an earlier analysis, most TCR beta V segments were productive about 87% or about 30% of the time.

The germline gives CDR1 SGHVS, CDR2 FQNEAQ. This CDR3 region has 19 residues. The V end lost 1 base, the J end lost 0 bases, and 19 bases lay between the germline ends. Worth noting for this clone: The antigen is undetermined.

The PCR had 60 Vbeta and 13 Jbeta primers. Repertoires were generated with immunoSEQ multiplex PCR, while TCRdb's copy carries only in-frame clones and drops some. In the table there are around 100,000 clones, about 61% of which are singletons. The TCR was taken from a woman aged 30 to 39 in good health and CMV-seronegative. This chain links TRBV7-8 with TRBJ1-3; no definite D call. Material for sequencing was PBMCs. CDR3 bases: TGTGCCAGCAGCTTAGTTCCGGCGATGGCGGGTATCTCTGGAAACACCATATATTTT. This encodes CASSLVPAMAGISGNTIYF.